This passage covers 21 T cell receptor beta chains from one sample sequenced in a study of metastatic and nonmetastatic thyroid tumors. TCRdb redid the clone calls on the PCR reads using MiXCR. The data hold about 92,000 clones, with approximately 15% observed a single time. Each patient came to thyroid surgery without any prior treatment (of any kind). Material: blood. The receptor source for this set is a female donor with papillary thyroid cancer or a benign thyroid nodule (not recorded which). Some clones in this sample may be carry-over from other donors' samples.

For this clone: The sample has other DNA sequences that encode this CDR3 too. This rearrangement joins TRBV11-1 to TRBJ2-5; 8 bases match TRBD1. CDR1 and CDR2 (germline): SGHAT, FQDESV (reference sequence). This CDR3 region has 16 residues. The J segment lost 5 bases and the V segment lost 4 bases, leaving 12 bases of the junction unmatched. CDR3 loop: CASSSRQAGGRETQYF. DNA for the CDR3: TGTGCCAGCAGCTCGCGGCAGGCAGGGGGCCGGGAGACCCAGTACTTC.

This clone was detected ten times or more. The chain recombines TRBV5-1 with TRBJ1-1; D is perhaps TRBD1 (6 bases). The germline V and J ends were trimmed by 0 bases and 3 bases, with 18 bases remaining between them. This CDR3 comprises 17 residues. Germline CDR1 is SGHRS and CDR2 is YFSETQ. CDR3 DNA: TGCGCCAGCAGCTTGGTTATTATTGGGGGCACGGACACTGAAGCTTTCTTT. It yields the protein CASSLVIIGGTDTEAFF.

This clone was detected ten times or more. The J gene is TRBJ2-5, the V gene TRBV29-1, with D perhaps matching TRBD1 (6 bases). Trimming took 7 bases from V and 8 from J, leaving 17 bases between them. The CDR3 has 12 amino acids. In germline, CDR1 is SQVTM, CDR2 ANQGSEA. The DNA of the CDR3 is TGCAGCGCAGGGCAGGGGCCAACCACCCAGTACTTC. The encoded protein is CSAGQGPTTQYF.

This clone has ten or more counts. The chain employs TRBV6-4 and TRBJ2-1; D call uncertain. In germline, CDR1 is MRHNA, CDR2 SNTAGT. The CDR3 has 13 amino acids. V lost 4 bases to trimming and J lost 6 bases, with 10 bases between them. The CDR3 nucleotides read TGTGCCAGCAGTGCACAAGAAGGCAATGAGCAGTTCTTC. Protein sequence: CASSAQEGNEQFF.

This clone was counted only a few times. Mismatch with germline at one junction end may stem from a read error. The chain employs TRBV6-6 and TRBJ1-6; TRBD1 is a possible D gene (6 bases). The CDR3 is made up of 18 amino acids. The V gene's germline CDR1 is MNHNY and CDR2 SVGAGI (reference sequence). This CDR3 reads CASSYSITRGSYNPPLHF. The CDR3 DNA follows: TGCGCCAGCAGTTACTCGATCACGAGGGGGTCCTATAATCCACCCCTCCACTTT.

This clone appeared many times. The rearrangement links TRBV27 to TRBJ2-6; D is tentatively TRBD1 or TRBD2 (5 bases each). The CDR3 is 19 amino acids. The V end lost 2 bases, the J end lost 0 bases, and 17 bases lay between the germline ends. The germline gives CDR1 MNHEY, CDR2 SMNVEV (reference sequence). The CDR3 DNA reads TGTGCCAGCAGTTTACGTCGGGGCTCCCTCTTCTCTGGGGCCAACGTCCTGACTTTC. Its protein product is CASSLRRGSLFSGANVLTF.

The chain joins TRBV2 to TRBJ1-5; TRBD1 agrees at 7 bases. The CDR3 length is 15 residues. Germline V lookup: CDR1 SNHLY, CDR2 FYNNEI. With V trimmed by 5 bases and J by 6 bases, 10 bases remained unmatched. The CDR3 coding sequence is TGTGCCAGCAGTTCCCGGGACAGTGAAGGTCAGCCCCAGCATTTT. This gives the protein CASSSRDSEGQPQHF.

This clone has a count of ten or more. This chain links TRBV6-2 or TRBV6-3 with TRBJ2-1; 12 bases match TRBD2. Germline V CDR1 and CDR2: MNHEY, SVGEGT. Losses at the gene ends were 8 bases for V and 1 base for J; bases not matched to a gene: 3. The CDR3 consists of 15 residues. The CDR3 bases are TGTGCCAGCGCGGGACTAGCGGGTTCCTACAATGAGCAGTTCTTC. This codes for CASAGLAGSYNEQFF.

Ten or more counts support this clone. This chain uses TRBV7-3 with TRBJ2-1; 8 bases fit TRBD2. Germline V CDR1 and CDR2: SGHTA, FQGTGA. CDR3 length: 14 residues. The J segment lost 4 bases and the V segment lost 3 bases, leaving 2 bases of the junction unmatched. For the CDR3, the DNA is TGTGCCAGCAGCTTCGGCGGGGGGTACAATGAGCAGTTCTTC. This translates into CASSFGGGYNEQFF.

The sample holds many counts of this clone. The DNA of the CDR3 is TGTGCCAGTAGTACCTCTAGCGGGGGCCTCCTAACGGGGCAGTTCTTC. Its protein product is CASSTSSGGLLTGQFF. The V call is TRBV19, the J call TRBJ2-1, with 10 nucleotides matching TRBD2. V trimming: 4 bases; J trimming: 12 bases; junction bases outside the gene matches: 15. Germline loops: CDR1 LNHDA, CDR2 SQIVND (reference sequence). This CDR3 has 16 residues.

This clone was picked up a small number of times. A much larger clone is a single base away; this may be a read error. Other DNA sequences within the sample encode an identical CDR3. The chain links TRBV7-3 to TRBJ2-6; the match to TRBD1 covers 7 bases. The CDR3 sequence is 15 residues long. CDR1 SGHTA and CDR2 FQGTGA come from the germline V gene. The CDR3 region is CASSLDRAGANVLTF. The CDR3 DNA reads TGTGCCAGCAGCCTAGACAGGGCTGGGGCAAACGTCCTGACTTTC.

This clone was observed a handful of times. This CDR3 fails to terminate in the conserved phenylalanine or tryptophan, so it likely reflects a read error. The chain uses TRBV6-5 and TRBJ1-2; weak D call: TRBD1 (5 bases). CDR1 and CDR2 from the germline V gene are MNHEY and SVGAGI. There are 12 residues in the CDR3. V lost 7 bases and J 8 bases, leaving 14 bases between the germline ends. CDR3 coding DNA: TGTGCCAGCATTACCCCGGGGGGGGGCTACACCCTC. This encodes CASITPGGGYTL.

This clone was seen a handful of times. This sequence may be a read error, since a much larger clone differs from it by one base. The rearrangement joins TRBV11-2 to TRBJ2-5; D remains unclear. V gave up 5 bases and J gave up 5 bases, with 15 bases separating them. In germline, CDR1 is SGHAT, CDR2 FQNNGV. The CDR3 is 14 amino acids. CDR3 nucleotides: TGTGCCAGCAGCCCACGGAATAGCTCGGAGACCCAGTACTTC. Amino acid sequence: CASSPRNSSETQYF.

V is TRBV3-1 and J is TRBJ2-7; the match to TRBD2 covers 8 bases. Per germline, CDR1 LGHDT and CDR2 YNNKEL (reference sequence). The CDR3 is 14 residues long. V was pared by 5 bases and J by 3 bases, with 6 bases of the junction left unmatched. CDR3 nucleotides: TGTGCCAGCAGCGCCGGGACTAGTTTCTACGAGCAGTACTTC. Its translation: CASSAGTSFYEQYF.

The sample holds many counts of this clone. The chain links TRBV20-1 to TRBJ1-2, with D possibly TRBD1 on 5 matching bases. The CDR3 length is 14 residues. The ends were cut back, 3 bases at V and 3 bases at J, with 14 bases in the middle. Germline V gene lookup returns CDR1 DFQATT and CDR2 SNEGSKA (reference sequence). The CDR3 DNA reads TGCAGTGCTAGGAGAGGAGCCAGGGACTATGGCTACACCTTC. Its protein product is CSARRGARDYGYTF.

This clone was counted at least ten times. V usage is TRBV28 and J usage is TRBJ2-7, with TRBD2 as a possible D gene (6 bases). The CDR3 has 15 amino acids. V was shortened by 6 bases and J by 1 base, with 16 bases between the two germline ends. Germline V gene lookup returns CDR1 MDHEN and CDR2 SYDVKM. CDR3 in amino acids: CASRPAGPSSYEQYF. The CDR3 DNA reads TGTGCCAGCAGACCCGCGGGACCGTCGTCCTACGAGCAGTACTTC.

This clone came up once. One base away lies a much larger clone, so this may be a sequencing read error. This CDR3 is also generated by other DNA sequences in the sample. The CDR3 bases are TGTGCCAGCAGCCCATCAGGACAGGGTACGTACGAGCAGTACTTC. Translated, it gives CASSPSGQGTYEQYF. This rearrangement joins TRBV5-6 to TRBJ2-7; 8 bases are a match to TRBD1. Germline-derived CDR1 and CDR2 are SGHDT and YYEEEE. V trimming: 4 bases; J trimming: 4 bases; junction bases outside the gene matches: 10. The CDR3 spans 15 residues.

This clone was seen repeatedly, ten times or more. This chain joins TRBV25-1 and TRBJ1-1; TRBD1 matches 10 bases. The CDR3 length is 15 residues. The J segment lost 10 bases and the V segment lost 2 bases, leaving 10 bases of the junction unmatched. CDR1 is MGHDK and CDR2 is SYGVNS in the germline V gene. Written as DNA, the CDR3 is TGTGCCAGCAGTGAAACCCGGGACAGGGGTTCGCGAGCTTTCTTT. This sequence encodes CASSETRDRGSRAFF.

This clone was recorded many times. The V call is TRBV30, the J call TRBJ2-3; TRBD1 or TRBD2 may be the D gene (5 bases each). Trimming left V 4 bases short and J 0 bases short, with 17 bases between. Germline V gives CDR1 GTSNPN, CDR2 SVGIG (reference sequence). CDR3 length: 16 residues. CDR3 loop: CAWTPVGRSSTDTQYF. The CDR3 nucleotides are TGTGCCTGGACCCCCGTGGGACGTTCTAGCACAGATACGCAGTATTTT.

This clone has ten or more counts. The chain has TRBV2 and TRBJ1-2; no firm D call. V was clipped by 7 bases and J by 2 bases, with 17 bases between them. Germline CDR1 is SNHLY and CDR2 is FYNNEI. The CDR3 spans 15 residues. CDR3 protein: CASKEGVERNYGYTF. In nucleotides, the CDR3 is TGTGCCAGCAAAGAAGGAGTAGAAAGAAACTATGGCTACACCTTC.

This clone was detected ten times or more. V gene TRBV5-5 combines with J gene TRBJ2-1; D possibly corresponds to TRBD2 (5 bases). Per the germline V gene, CDR1 is SGHKS and CDR2 is YYEKEE (reference sequence). V shed 3 bases and J shed 8 bases, with 18 bases lying between them. CDR3 size: 15 residues. The CDR3 spells CASSYPGSLGDEQFF. In DNA, the CDR3 is TGTGCCAGCAGCTATCCGGGGTCCCTCGGGGATGAGCAGTTCTTC.